Listed here are 2 T cell receptor beta chains from one sample, sequenced in a study of blood T cell repertoires in COVID-19. The table came from immunoSEQ multiplex PCR; TCRdb's copy has only in-frame clones and leaves some out. The repertoire holds some 220,000 clones, with around 80% as singletons. Sequences were obtained from peripheral blood. Source of these receptors: a man aged 45 to 65 with active or convalescent COVID-19.

The rearrangement uses TRBV7-9 and TRBJ2-2; possibly TRBD2 for D (5 bases). Germline lookup yields CDR1 SEHNR and CDR2 FQNEAQ (reference sequence). The CDR3 runs 13 residues. The V end was cut by 6 bases, the J end by 8 bases, with 13 bases between. The CDR3 protein is CASRPTGSGELFF. The DNA of the CDR3 is TGTGCCAGCAGACCCACGGGGTCAGGGGAGCTGTTTTTT.

The V gene is TRBV4-3, the J gene TRBJ2-3; D remains unclear. The CDR3 runs 14 residues. The germline V gene has CDR1 LGHNA and CDR2 YSLEER. Trimming stripped 3 bases from V and 0 bases from J, with 7 bases between. The CDR3 loop reads CASSHRTSTDTQYF. In DNA, the CDR3 is TGCGCCAGCAGCCATCGAACTAGCACAGATACGCAGTATTTT.